The clone carrying this T cell receptor (beta chain) was detected many times. This record comes from a study of blood T cells in healthy people across ages. Every participating donor contributed roughly 10 milliliters of peripheral blood through a draw. Isolation of PBMCs gave at least 6 million cells per sample. At least 5.5 micrograms of total RNA were extracted per sample. Then a second PCR, running about 6 to 11 cycles, was carried out with a sample-barcoded 5' primer and a J-beta primer mix. Template switching added a 12-random-nucleotide identifier to every cDNA molecule. TCRdb re-derived calls from the 5' RACE reads in MiXCR, one entry per CDR3 protein. The data show more than 1 million distinct CDR3 sequences, with under 55% seen just once and around 18% held by the top ten. This clonotype was obtained from a woman aged 55-69 years in good health. Sample: blood.

The CDR3 nucleotides are TGCAGCGTTGTTTTCGGGGGACGACCAGATACGCAGTATTTT. Its protein product is CSVVFGGRPDTQYF. This chain connects TRBV29-1 to TRBJ2-3; tentative D call: TRBD2 (6 bases). Germline V gene lookup returns CDR1 SQVTM and CDR2 ANQGSEA. V was pared by 4 bases and J by 4 bases, with 15 bases between. This CDR3 has 14 residues.